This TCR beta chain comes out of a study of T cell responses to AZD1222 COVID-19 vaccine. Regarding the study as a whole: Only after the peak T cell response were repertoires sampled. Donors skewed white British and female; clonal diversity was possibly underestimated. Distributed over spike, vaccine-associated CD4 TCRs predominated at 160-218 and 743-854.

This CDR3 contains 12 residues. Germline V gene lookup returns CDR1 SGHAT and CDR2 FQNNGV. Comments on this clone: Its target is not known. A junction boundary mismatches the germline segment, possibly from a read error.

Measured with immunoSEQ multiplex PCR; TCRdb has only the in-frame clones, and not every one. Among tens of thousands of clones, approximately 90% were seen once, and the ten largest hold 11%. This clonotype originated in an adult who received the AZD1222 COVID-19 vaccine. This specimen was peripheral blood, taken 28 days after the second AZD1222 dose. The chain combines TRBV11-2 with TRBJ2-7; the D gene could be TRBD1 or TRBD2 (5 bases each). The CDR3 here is CASSLEEGDPNF. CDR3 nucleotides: TGTGCCAGCAGCTTAGAGGAAGGGGACCCGAACTTC.